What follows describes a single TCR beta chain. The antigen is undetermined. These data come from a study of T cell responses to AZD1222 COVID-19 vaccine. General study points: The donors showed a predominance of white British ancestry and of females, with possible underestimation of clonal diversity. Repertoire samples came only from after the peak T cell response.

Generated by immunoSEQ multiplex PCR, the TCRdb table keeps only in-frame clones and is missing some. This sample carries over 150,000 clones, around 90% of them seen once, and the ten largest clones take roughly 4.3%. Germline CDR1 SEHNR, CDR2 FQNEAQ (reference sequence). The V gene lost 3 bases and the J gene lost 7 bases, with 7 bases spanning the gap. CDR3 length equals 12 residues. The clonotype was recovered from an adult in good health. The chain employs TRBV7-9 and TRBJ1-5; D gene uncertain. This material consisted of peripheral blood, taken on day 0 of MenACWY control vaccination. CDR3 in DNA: TGTGCCAGCAGCTTCGGGATGCAGCCCCAGCATTTT. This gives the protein CASSFGMQPQHF. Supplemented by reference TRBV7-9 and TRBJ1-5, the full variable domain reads DTGVSQNPRHKITKRGQNVTFRCDPISEHNRLYWYRQTLGQGPEFLTYFQNEAQLEKSRLLSDRFSAERPKGSFSTLEIQRTEQGDSAMYLCASSFGMQPQHFGDGTRLSIL.